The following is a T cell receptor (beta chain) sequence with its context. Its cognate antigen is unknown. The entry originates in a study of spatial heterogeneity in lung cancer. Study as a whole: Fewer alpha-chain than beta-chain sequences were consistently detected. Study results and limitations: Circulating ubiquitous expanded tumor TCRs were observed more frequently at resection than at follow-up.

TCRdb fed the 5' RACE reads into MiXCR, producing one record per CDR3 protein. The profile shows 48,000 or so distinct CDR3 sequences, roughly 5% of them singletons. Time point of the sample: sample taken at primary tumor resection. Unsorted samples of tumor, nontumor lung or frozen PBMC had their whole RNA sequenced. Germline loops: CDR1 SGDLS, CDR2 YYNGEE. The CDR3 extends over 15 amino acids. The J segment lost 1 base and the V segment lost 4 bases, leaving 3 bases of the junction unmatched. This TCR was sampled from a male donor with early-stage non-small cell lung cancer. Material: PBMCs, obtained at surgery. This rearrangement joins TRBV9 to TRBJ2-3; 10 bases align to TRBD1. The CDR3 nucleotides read TGTGCCAGCAGCACCGGACAGGGGGGCACAGATACGCAGTATTTT. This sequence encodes CASSTGQGGTDTQYF.